The clone carrying this T cell receptor (beta chain) was recorded many times. As yet, its antigen is unknown. Amplified TCR beta CDR3 regions derived from RNA transcripts. During a first-round RT-PCR of the TCR CDR3, the HTBI primer set was used. Via MiXCR, TCRdb re-called the multiplex PCR reads, giving one row per CDR3 protein. The repertoire has 300,000 to 350,000 distinct CDR3 sequences, approximately 16% of them found once; the top ten carry approximately 35%. The CDR3 totals 12 residues. Trimming took off 6 bases at V and 2 bases at J, with 8 bases between the two ends. The data were taken from a study of T cells in Graves' hyperthyroidism and ophthalmopathy. Findings and limits, study-wide: It was a median around 6 months before onset that the model predicted ophthalmopathy.

From more than 8 ml of fresh peripheral blood, PBMCs were isolated. The clonotype was recovered from a man aged 25 to 40 with Graves' hyperthyroidism. Sample: blood. The gene calls are TRBV12-3 or TRBV12-4 and TRBJ2-7; D assignment may be TRBD1 or TRBD2 (5 bases each). The CDR3 here is CASRRGAYEQYF. The CDR3 DNA is TGTGCCAGCAGGCGAGGGGCCTACGAGCAGTACTTC.